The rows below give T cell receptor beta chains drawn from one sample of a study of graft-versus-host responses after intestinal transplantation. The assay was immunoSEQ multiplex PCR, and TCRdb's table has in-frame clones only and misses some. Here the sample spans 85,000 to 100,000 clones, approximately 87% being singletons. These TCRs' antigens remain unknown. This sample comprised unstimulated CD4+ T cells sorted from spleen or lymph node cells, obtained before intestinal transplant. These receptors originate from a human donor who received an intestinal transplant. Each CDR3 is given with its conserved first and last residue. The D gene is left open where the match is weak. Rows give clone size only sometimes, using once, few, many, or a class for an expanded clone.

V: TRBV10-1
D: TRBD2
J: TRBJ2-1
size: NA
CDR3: CASSERTLLAGGFHEQFF
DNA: TGCGCCAGCAGTGAGAGAACCTTACTAGCGGGGGGTTTCCATGAGCAGTTCTTC

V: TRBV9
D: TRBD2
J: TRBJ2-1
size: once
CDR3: CASSEERGSYNEQFF
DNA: TGTGCCAGCAGCGAAGAGCGGGGGTCCTACAATGAGCAGTTCTTC

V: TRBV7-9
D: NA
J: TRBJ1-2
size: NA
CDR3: CASSPSPWQGYGYTF
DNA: TGTGCCAGCAGCCCAAGTCCCTGGCAGGGGTATGGCTACACCTTC

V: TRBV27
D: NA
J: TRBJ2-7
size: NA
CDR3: CASSLSWTVYEQYF
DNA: TGTGCCAGCAGTTTATCGTGGACAGTCTACGAGCAGTACTTC

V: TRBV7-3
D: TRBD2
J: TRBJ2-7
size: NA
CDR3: CASSPHSGGIGEQYF
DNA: TGTGCCAGCAGCCCCCATAGCGGGGGGATAGGCGAGCAGTACTTC

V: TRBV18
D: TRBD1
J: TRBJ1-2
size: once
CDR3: CASSGGQSYGYTF
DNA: TGTGCCAGCTCAGGGGGACAGAGCTATGGCTACACCTTC

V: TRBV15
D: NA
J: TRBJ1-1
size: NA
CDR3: CATSRVQKNTEAFF
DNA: TGTGCCACCAGCAGAGTCCAGAAGAACACTGAAGCTTTCTTT

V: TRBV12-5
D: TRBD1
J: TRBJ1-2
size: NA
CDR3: CASGLATGGLYGYTF
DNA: TGTGCTAGTGGTTTGGCGACAGGGGGGCTGTATGGCTACACCTTC

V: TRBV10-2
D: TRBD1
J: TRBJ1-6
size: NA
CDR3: CASTQGDRDNSPLHF
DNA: TGCGCCAGCACCCAAGGGGACAGAGATAATTCACCCCTCCACTTT

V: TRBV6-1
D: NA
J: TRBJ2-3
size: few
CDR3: CASSDRTRADTQYF
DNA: TGTGCCAGCAGTGACCGAACTAGGGCAGATACGCAGTATTTT

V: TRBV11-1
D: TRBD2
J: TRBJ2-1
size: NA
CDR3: CASSLMGRGAYNEQFF
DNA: TGTGCCAGCAGCTTAATGGGGCGGGGGGCCTACAATGAGCAGTTCTTC

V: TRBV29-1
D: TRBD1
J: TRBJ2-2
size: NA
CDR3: CSATTGTGGGTGELFF
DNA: TGCAGCGCCACAACCGGGACAGGGGGAGGGACCGGGGAGCTGTTTTTT

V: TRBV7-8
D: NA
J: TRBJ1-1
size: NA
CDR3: CASSLEGEAFF
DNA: TGTGCCAGCAGCTTAGAGGGGGAAGCTTTCTTT

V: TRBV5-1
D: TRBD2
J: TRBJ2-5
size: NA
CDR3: CASSFGGGETQYF
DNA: TGCGCCAGCAGCTTCGGGGGGGGTGAGACCCAGTACTTC

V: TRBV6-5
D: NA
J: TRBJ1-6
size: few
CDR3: CATMAGFRPPLHF
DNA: TGTGCCACCATGGCAGGGTTTAGGCCACCCCTCCACTTT

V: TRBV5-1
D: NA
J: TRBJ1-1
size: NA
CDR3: CASSLATGRDTEAFF
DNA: TGCGCCAGCAGCTTGGCGACAGGTAGGGACACTGAAGCTTTCTTT

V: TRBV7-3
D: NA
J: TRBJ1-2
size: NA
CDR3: CASSLEPGEPYGYTF
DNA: TGTGCCAGCAGCTTGGAACCAGGGGAACCATATGGCTACACCTTC

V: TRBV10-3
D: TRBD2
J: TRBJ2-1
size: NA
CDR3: CAIGLAGAINEQFF
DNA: TGTGCCATCGGGCTAGCGGGGGCCATCAATGAGCAGTTCTTC

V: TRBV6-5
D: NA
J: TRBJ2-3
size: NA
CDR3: CASSSTGWGPDTQYF
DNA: TGTGCCAGCAGTTCCACAGGGTGGGGGCCAGATACGCAGTATTTT

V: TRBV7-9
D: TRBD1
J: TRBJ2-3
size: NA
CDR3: CASSPTPDRWTDTQYF
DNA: TGTGCCAGCAGCCCCACGCCGGACAGGTGGACAGATACGCAGTATTTT

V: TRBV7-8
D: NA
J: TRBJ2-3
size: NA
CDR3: CASSPGGNTDTQYF
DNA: TGTGCCAGCAGCCCTGGAGGGAACACAGATACGCAGTATTTT

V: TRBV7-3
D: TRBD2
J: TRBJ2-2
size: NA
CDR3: CASSPGLAGTGELFF
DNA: TGTGCCAGCAGCCCTGGACTAGCGGGAACCGGGGAGCTGTTTTTT

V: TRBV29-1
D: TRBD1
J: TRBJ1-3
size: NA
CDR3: CSVGTGGASGNTIYF
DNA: TGCAGCGTTGGGACAGGGGGGGCCTCTGGAAACACCATATATTTT

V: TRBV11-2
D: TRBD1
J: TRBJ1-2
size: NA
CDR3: CASSLAYRGLYGYTF
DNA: TGTGCCAGCAGCTTAGCATACAGGGGGCTCTATGGCTACACCTTC

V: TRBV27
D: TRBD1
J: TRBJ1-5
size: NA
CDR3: CASSLYRGNQPQHF
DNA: TGTGCCAGCAGTTTATACAGGGGGAATCAGCCCCAGCATTTT

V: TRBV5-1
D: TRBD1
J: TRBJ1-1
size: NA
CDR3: CASSPRTGVHDTEAFF
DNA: TGCGCCAGCAGCCCGAGGACAGGGGTGCACGACACTGAAGCTTTCTTT

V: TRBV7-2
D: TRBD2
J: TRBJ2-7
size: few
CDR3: CASSLALLAGGHEQYF
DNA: TGTGCCAGCAGCTTAGCGTTGCTAGCGGGGGGTCACGAGCAGTACTTC

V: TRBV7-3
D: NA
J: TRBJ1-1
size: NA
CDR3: CASSPGPYSPQGAFF
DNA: TGTGCCAGCAGCCCCGGGCCGTATTCCCCCCAGGGAGCTTTCTTT

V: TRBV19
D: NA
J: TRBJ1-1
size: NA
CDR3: CASRETGGAFF
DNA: TGTGCCAGCCGAGAGACAGGTGGCGCTTTCTTT

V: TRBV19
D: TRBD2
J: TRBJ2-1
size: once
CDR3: CASSIDRGGDVTFF
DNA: TGTGCCAGTAGTATAGATCGGGGGGGGGACGTTACGTTCTTC

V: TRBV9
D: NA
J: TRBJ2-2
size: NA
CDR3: CASSVVGGGELFF
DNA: TGTGCCAGCAGCGTAGTCGGGGGAGGGGAGCTGTTTTTT

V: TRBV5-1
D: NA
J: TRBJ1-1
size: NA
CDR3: CASSSGQPQGTEAFF
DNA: TGCGCCAGCAGCTCCGGACAGCCCCAGGGCACTGAAGCTTTCTTT

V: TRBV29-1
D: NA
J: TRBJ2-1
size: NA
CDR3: CSGAGQFNEQFF
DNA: TGCAGCGGGGCGGGACAGTTCAATGAGCAGTTCTTC